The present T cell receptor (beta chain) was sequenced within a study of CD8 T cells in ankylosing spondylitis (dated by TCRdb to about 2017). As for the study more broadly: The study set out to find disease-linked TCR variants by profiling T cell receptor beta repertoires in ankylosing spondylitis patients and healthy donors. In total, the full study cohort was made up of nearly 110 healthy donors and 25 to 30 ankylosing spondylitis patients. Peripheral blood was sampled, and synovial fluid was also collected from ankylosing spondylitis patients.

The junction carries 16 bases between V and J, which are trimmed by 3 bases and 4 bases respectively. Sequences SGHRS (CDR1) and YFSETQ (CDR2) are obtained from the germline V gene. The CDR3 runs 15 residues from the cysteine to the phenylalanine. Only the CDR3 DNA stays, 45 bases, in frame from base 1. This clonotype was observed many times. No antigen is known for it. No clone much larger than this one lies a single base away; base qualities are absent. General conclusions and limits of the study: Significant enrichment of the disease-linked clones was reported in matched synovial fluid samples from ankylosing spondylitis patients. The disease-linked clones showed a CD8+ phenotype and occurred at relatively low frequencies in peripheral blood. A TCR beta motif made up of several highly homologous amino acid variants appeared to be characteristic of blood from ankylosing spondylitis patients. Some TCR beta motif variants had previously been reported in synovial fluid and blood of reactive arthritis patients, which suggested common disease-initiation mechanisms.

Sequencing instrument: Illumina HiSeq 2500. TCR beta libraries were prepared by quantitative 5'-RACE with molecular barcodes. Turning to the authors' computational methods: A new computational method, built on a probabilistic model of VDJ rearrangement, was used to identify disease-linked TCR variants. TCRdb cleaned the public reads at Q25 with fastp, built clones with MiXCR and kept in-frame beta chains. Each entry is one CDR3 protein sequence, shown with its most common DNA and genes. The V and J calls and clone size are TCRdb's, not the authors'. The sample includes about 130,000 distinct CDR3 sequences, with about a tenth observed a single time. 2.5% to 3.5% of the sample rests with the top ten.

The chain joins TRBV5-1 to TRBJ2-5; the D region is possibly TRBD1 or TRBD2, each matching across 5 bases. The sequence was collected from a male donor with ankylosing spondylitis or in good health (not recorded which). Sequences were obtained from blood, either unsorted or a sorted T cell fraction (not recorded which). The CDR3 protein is CASSWAGTALETQYF. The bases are TGCGCCAGCAGCTGGGCAGGGACGGCGCTAGAGACCCAGTACTTC.